This T cell receptor beta chain stems from a study of vaccination effects on CD4 cells after COVID-19. Findings and limits, study-wide: Marked clonal contraction of infection- and vaccine-induced clones was seen late after vaccination. For convalescents, most of the spike-reactive clones seen post-vaccine were new vaccine-induced clones.

Some clones are missing from TCRdb's copy, which holds only in-frame ones; the method was immunoSEQ multiplex PCR. Found here are about 17,000 clones, about 70% of them singletons; the top ten hold about 20%. Of note for this clone: Antigen: not known.

V gave up 0 bases and J gave up 8 bases, with 7 bases separating them. The CDR3 is 11 residues long. Per germline, CDR1 DFQATT and CDR2 SNEGSKA (reference sequence). After expansion with viral peptide pools in the ViraFEST assay, antigen-specific CD4+ T cells were sequenced. A 10-day culture period preceded the isolation of CD4+ T cells. Confirmation by PCR established that the person had SARS-CoV-2 infection between March and December 2020. Two-dose vaccination with either BNT162b2 or mRNA-1273 was given to the participants. The receptor was isolated from a human donor who had a prior SARS-CoV-2 infection. This rearrangement joins TRBV20-1 to TRBJ1-1; no definite D call. The sample in question was CD4+ T cells from PBMCs cultured with SARS-CoV-2 spike peptides, obtained after COVID-19 vaccination. This chain's CDR3 is CSARDVREAFF. CDR3 DNA: TGCAGTGCTAGAGATGTTAGGGAAGCTTTCTTT.